Detailed here is one TCR beta chain. This clone's antigen is unknown. No quality values exist for individual bases; no much larger clone is one base distant. The receptor library was made with the immunoSEQ multiplex PCR assay. Here the immuneACCESS table is served through TCRdb, limited to in-frame sequences with V and J called. Missing clones are a known gap in these copies; in checked studies unresolved V genes cover under half, and the rest lacks a known reason. The sample table contains tens of thousands of clones; only one count was recorded for 80% to 95% of them. The ten most abundant clones make up over 0.35% of the sample. Taken from cysteine to phenylalanine, the CDR3 has 17 residues. Here the CDR3 DNA is all that survives: 51 bases in frame from base 1. Per the germline V gene, SGHDT is the CDR1 and YYEEEE is the CDR2. V and J are truncated by 0 bases and 1 base respectively, leaving an intervening sequence of 17 bases.

This entry is derived from a study of technical replicates of blood from a few donors (dated by TCRdb to the late 2010s). Sequenced input: T cells isolated from PBMCs. This receptor was obtained from a human donor in good health. The rearrangement joined TRBV5-6 to TRBJ2-7, and possibly TRBD2, on 5 matching bases. The CDR3: CASSLGYVTSVSYEQYF. In nucleotide form, the sequence is TGTGCCAGCAGCTTGGGGTACGTTACTAGTGTATCCTACGAGCAGTACTTC.